In this sample, the clone carrying this TCR beta chain turned up a few times. Followed over time, Seattle patients had been enrolled while infection was active. Trimming removed 2 bases at V and 2 bases at J, with 6 bases between. Per the germline V gene, CDR1 is SEHNR and CDR2 is FQNEAQ (reference sequence). The CDR3 covers 14 residues. This record belongs to a study of blood T cell repertoires in COVID-19. Across the study: The origin of the acute and convalescent COVID-19 samples was the United States, Italy and Spain.

In the authors' workflow: Amplification of reference gene primers provided the estimated nucleated cell counts. Generated by immunoSEQ multiplex PCR, the TCRdb table keeps only in-frame clones and is missing some. The D gene and trimming were derived from the DNA, and the V and J assignments and clone size from that table. The profile shows over 250,000 clones, roughly 90% of them singletons. The sequence was collected from a woman in her seventies with COVID-19, enrolled during active disease. Source material: peripheral blood. This chain uses TRBV7-9 with TRBJ2-2; unclear D gene. The CDR3 nucleotides are TGTGCCAGCAGCTTAAACACAAACACCGGGGAGCTGTTTTTT. Translating gives CASSLNTNTGELFF.